One T cell receptor (beta chain) is described in this entry. As yet, its antigen is unknown. The germline V and J ends were trimmed by 5 bases and 1 base, with 15 bases remaining between them. The CDR3 totals 15 residues. CDR1 and CDR2 (germline): SGHTA, FQGNSA. Expressed TCRB transcripts were sequenced, since all the RNA that had been isolated was reverse transcribed. Measured with immunoSEQ multiplex PCR; TCRdb has only the in-frame clones, and not every one. This table has hundreds of thousands of clones, around 15% appearing once. These data originate in a study of beta chain features in type 1 diabetes. Overall study results and limits: Whether HLA type affects TCRB rearrangement stayed undetermined in the present work. Researchers report that Type 1 diabetes patients had moderately but significantly shorter TCRB CDR3s across all four CD4+ subsets.

The receptor's source is a man in his late teens or twenties with type 1 diabetes. The J gene is TRBJ2-7, the V gene TRBV7-2, with a weak D call TRBD1 (5 bases). Sequences were obtained from naive CD4+ T cells from blood. CDR3 residues: CASSAGTGRSYEQYF. The CDR3 DNA sequence: TGTGCCAGCAGCGCCGGTACAGGCCGATCCTACGAGCAGTACTTC. Full variable domain (remainder filled in from reference TRBV7-2 and TRBJ2-7): GAGVSQSPSNKVTEKGKDVELRCDPISGHTALYWYRQSLGQGLEFLIYFQGNSAPDKSGLPSDRFSAERTGGSVSTLTIQRTQQEDSAVYLCASSAGTGRSYEQYFGPGTRLTVT.